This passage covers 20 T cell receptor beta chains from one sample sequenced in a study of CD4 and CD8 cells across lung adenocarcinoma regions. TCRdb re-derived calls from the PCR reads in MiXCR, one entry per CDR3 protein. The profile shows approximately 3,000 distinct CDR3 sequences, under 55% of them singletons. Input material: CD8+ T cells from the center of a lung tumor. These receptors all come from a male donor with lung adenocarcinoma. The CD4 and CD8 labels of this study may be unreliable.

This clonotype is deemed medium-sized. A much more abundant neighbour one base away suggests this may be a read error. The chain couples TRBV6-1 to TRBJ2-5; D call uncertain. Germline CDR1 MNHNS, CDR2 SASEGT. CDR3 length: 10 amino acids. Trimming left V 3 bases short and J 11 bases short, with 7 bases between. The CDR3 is CASSDNEQYF. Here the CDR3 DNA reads TGTGCCAGCAGTGACAATGAGCAGTACTTC.

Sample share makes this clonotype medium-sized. This CDR3 is CASRPHKTGTNEQFF. CDR3 bases: TGTGCCAGCAGACCTCATAAGACAGGGACCAATGAGCAGTTCTTC. V gene TRBV6-5 combines with J gene TRBJ2-1; 7 bases line up with TRBD1. The CDR3 totals 15 residues. Trimming at V came to 6 bases and at J to 6 bases, leaving 11 bases not matched to a gene. CDR1 and CDR2 (germline): MNHEY, SVGAGI.

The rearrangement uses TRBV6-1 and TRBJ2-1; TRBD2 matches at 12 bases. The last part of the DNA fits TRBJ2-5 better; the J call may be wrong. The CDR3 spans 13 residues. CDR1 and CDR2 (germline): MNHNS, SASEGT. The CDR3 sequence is CASSDWTSGVQYF. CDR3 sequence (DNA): TGTGCCAGCAGTGATTGGACTAGCGGGGTCCAGTACTTC.

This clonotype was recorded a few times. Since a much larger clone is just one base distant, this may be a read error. The CDR3 nucleotides read TGTGCCAGCAGCAGACGCGGGAGTTCCTACGAGCAGTTCTTC. Translated: CASSRRGSSYEQFF. The gene calls are TRBV7-2 and TRBJ2-1; the match to TRBD2 covers 7 bases. The CDR3 has 14 residues. The germline gives CDR1 SGHTA, CDR2 FQGNSA. The trim removed 5 bases at V and 10 bases at J, leaving 11 bases unmatched.

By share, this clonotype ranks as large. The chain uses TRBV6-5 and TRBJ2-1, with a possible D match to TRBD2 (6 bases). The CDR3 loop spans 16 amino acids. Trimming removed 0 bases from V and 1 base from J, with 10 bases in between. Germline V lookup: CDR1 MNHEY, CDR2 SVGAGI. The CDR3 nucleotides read TGTGCCAGCAGTTACTCGCGGGGCGTATCCTACAATGAGCAGTTCTTC. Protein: CASSYSRGVSYNEQFF.

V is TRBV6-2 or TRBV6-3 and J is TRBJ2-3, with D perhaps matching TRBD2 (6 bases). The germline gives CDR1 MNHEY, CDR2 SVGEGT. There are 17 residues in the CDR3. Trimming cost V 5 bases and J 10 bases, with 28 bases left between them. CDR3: CASSPPDGRLVPPSQYF. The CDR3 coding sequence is TGTGCCAGCAGTCCCCCGGACGGGAGACTAGTCCCCCCATCGCAGTATTTT.

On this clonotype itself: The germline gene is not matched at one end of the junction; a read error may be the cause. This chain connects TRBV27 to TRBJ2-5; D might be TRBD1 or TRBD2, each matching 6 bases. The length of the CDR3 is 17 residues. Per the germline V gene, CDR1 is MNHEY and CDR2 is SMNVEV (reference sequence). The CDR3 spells CASRLGARGTGQETQYF. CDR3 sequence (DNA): TGTGCCAGCAGATTGGGGGCTAGGGGGACTGGCCAAGAGACGCAGTACTTC.

The CDR3 loop is CASIDPTGGGQPQHF. CDR3 DNA sequence: TGTGCCAGCATCGACCCAACAGGGGGCGGTCAGCCCCAGCATTTT. The chain is built from TRBV6-1 and TRBJ1-5; 9 bases map to TRBD1. From germline, CDR1 is MNHNS and CDR2 SASEGT. There are 15 residues in the CDR3. Trimming cost V 7 bases and J 6 bases; bases outside gene matches: 10.

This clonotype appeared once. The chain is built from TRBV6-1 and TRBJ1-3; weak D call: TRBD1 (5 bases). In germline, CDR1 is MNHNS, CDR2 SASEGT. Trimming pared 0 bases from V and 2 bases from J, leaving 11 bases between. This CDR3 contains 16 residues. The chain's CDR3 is CASSEAGSGTGNTIYF. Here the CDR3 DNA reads TGTGCCAGCAGTGAAGCGGGGTCAGGGACTGGAAACACCATATATTTT.

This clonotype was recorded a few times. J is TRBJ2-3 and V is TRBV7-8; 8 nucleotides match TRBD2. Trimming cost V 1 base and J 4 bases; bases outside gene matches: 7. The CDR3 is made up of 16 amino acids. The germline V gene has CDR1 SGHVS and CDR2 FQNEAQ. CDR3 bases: TGTGCCAGCAGCTTAGTGCCAGCGGGAGTGGCAGATACGCAGTATTTT. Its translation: CASSLVPAGVADTQYF.

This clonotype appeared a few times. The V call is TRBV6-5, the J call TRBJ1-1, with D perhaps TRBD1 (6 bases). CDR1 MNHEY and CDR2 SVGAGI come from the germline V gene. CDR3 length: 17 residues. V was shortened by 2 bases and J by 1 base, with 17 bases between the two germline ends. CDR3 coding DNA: TGTGCCAGCAGTTACCTCCTCCCCACAGGGAAGAACACTGAAGCTTTCTTT. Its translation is CASSYLLPTGKNTEAFF.

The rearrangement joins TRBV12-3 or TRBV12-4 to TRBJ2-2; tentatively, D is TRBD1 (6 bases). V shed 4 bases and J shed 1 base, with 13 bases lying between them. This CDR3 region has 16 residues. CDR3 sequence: CASSSAGTRNTGELFF. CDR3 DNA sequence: TGTGCCAGCAGTTCCGCCGGGACACGGAACACCGGGGAGCTGTTTTTT.

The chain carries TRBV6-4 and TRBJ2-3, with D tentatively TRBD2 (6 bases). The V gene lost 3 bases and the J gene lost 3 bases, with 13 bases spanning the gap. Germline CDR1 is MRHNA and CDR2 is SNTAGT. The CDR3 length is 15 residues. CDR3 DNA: TGTGCCAGCAGTGAGGACGCTAGCGTGACAGATACGCAGTATTTT. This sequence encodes CASSEDASVTDTQYF.

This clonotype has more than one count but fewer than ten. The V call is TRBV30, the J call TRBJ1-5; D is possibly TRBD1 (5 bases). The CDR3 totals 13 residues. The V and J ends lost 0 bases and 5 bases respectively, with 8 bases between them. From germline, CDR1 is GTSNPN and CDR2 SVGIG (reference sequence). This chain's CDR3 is CAWSVQGDQPQHF. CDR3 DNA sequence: TGTGCCTGGAGTGTCCAGGGCGATCAGCCCCAGCATTTT.

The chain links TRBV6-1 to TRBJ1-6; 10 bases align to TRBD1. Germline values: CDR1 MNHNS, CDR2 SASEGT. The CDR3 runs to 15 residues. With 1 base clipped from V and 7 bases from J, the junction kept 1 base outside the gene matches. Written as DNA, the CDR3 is TGTGCCAGCAGTGAAGGGACAGGGGGGAATTCACCCCTCCACTTT. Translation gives CASSEGTGGNSPLHF.

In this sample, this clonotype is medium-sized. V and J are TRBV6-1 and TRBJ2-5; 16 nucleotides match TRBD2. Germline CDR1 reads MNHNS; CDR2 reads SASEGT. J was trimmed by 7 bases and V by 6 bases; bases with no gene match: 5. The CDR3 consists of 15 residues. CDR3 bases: TGTGCCAGCAGGCAGGGACTAGCGGGAGGGCGGACCCAGTACTTC. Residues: CASRQGLAGGRTQYF.

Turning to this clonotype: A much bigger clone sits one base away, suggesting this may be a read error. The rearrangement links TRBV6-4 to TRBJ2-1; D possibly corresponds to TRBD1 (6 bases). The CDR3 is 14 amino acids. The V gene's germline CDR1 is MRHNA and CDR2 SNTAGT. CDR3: CASRQDTSYDEQFF. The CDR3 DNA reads TGTGCCAGCCGACAGGACACCTCCTACGATGAGCAGTTCTTC.

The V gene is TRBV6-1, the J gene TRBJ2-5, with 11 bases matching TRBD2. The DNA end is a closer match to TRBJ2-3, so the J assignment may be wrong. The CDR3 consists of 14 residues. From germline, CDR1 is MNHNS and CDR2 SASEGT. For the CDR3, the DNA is TGTGCCAGCAGGCTAGCGGGAGGTCAAGATACGCAGTATTTT. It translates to CASRLAGGQDTQYF.

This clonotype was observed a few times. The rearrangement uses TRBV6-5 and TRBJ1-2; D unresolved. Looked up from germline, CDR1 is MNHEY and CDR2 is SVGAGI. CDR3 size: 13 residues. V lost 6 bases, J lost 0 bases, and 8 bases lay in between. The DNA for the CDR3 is TGTGCCAGCAGCTCAGGAGCTAACTATGGCTACACCTTC. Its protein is CASSSGANYGYTF.

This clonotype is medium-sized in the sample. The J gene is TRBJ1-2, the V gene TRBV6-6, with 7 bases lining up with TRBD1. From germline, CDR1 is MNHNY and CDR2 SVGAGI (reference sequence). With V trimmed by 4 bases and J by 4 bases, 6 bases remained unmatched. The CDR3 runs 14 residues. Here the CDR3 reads CASSFTGTAYGYTF. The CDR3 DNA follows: TGTGCCAGCAGTTTTACCGGGACAGCCTATGGCTACACCTTC.